This T cell receptor (beta chain) was obtained from a study of cytomegalovirus exposure and HLA in healthy donors. V lost 0 bases and J lost 8, with 11 bases in between. Germline CDR1 is ENHRY and CDR2 is SYGVKD. The CDR3 length is 14 residues. PCR used 60 Vbeta primers and 13 Jbeta primers. Assay used: immunoSEQ multiplex PCR; TCRdb lists only in-frame clones, some missing. The listing records roughly 120,000 clones. Sequencing input: PBMCs. The receptor's source is a man aged 18 to 35 in good health and CMV-seronegative. The chain has TRBV10-3 and TRBJ2-1; TRBD2 might be the D (5 bases). CDR3 nucleotide sequence: TGTGCCATCAGTGAGTCGTGGTGGAGGCATGAGCAGTTCTTC. The encoded protein is CAISESWWRHEQFF.